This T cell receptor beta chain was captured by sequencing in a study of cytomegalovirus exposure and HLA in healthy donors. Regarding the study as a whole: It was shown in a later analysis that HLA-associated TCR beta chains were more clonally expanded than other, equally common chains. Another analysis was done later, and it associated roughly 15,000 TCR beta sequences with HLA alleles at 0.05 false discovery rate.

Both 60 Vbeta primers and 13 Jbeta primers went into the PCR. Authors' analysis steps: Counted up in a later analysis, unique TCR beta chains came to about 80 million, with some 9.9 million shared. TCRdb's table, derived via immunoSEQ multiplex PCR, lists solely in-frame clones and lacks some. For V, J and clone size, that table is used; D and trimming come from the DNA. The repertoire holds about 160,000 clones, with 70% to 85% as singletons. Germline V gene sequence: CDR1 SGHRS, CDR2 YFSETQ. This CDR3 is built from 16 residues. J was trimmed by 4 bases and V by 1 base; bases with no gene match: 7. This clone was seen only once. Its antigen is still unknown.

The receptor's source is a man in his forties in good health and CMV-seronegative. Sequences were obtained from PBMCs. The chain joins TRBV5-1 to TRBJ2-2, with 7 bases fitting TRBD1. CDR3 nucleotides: TGCGCCAGCAGCTTGTCCGGGACAGCCCCCACCGGGGAGCTGTTTTTT. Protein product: CASSLSGTAPTGELFF.